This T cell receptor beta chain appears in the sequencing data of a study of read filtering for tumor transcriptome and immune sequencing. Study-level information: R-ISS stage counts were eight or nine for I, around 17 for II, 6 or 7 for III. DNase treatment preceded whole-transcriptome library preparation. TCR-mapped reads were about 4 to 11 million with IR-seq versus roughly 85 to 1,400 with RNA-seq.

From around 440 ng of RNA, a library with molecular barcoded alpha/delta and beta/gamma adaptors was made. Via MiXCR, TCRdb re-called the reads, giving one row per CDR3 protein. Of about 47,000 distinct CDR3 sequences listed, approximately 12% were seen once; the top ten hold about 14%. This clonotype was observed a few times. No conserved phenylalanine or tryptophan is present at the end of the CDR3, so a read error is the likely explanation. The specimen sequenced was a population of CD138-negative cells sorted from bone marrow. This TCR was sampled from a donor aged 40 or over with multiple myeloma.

CDR3 nucleotide sequence: TGTGCCACGGGCCTTGGCACAGATACGCAGTATTTA. It is translated as CATGLGTDTQYL. The chain recombines TRBV24-1 with TRBJ2-3; the D is unclear. Germline V CDR1 and CDR2: KGHDR, SFDVKD. There are 12 residues in the CDR3. Trimming stripped 10 bases from V and 1 base from J, with 8 bases between.